This T cell receptor (beta chain) was recorded in a study of blood T cells in healthy people across ages. The CDR3 covers 15 residues. Looked up from germline, CDR1 is ENHRY and CDR2 is SYGVKD. Trimming pared 4 bases from V and 6 bases from J, leaving 18 bases between. Researchers isolated at least 7 million PBMCs per sample. With a J-beta primer mix and a sample-barcoded 5' primer, a second PCR ran about 7 to 12 cycles. Any given sample supplied a minimum of 2.5 million CDR3-containing paired-end reads. TCRdb reanalysed the 5' RACE reads using MiXCR and keeps one entry per CDR3 protein. The sample records some 730,000 distinct CDR3 sequences, about 20% being singletons. This clonotype showed up just a few times.

This chain connects TRBV10-3 to TRBJ1-1; D is unresolved. This receptor was identified in a man in his sixties or seventies in good health. Specimen: blood. CDR3 in amino acids: CAISARGIALSEAFF. Here the CDR3 DNA reads TGTGCCATCAGTGCCCGGGGAATTGCTTTGTCTGAAGCTTTCTTT.